One sample yielded the 30 T cell receptor beta chains listed below, sequenced in a study of tumor-infiltrating lymphocytes in primary liver carcinoma (dated by TCRdb to 2016 to 2017). Data came from an Illumina HiSeq 2500. A constant-region primer and ProtoScript II reverse transcriptase were used to reverse-transcribe TCRbeta-specific cDNA from around 530 ng total RNA. Construction of the TCRbeta libraries relied on three nested rounds of multiplex PCR, following a slightly modified ARM-PCR procedure. The first two PCR rounds used multiplex TRBV1-TRBV30 forward primers with a Cbeta reverse primer, each for 10 cycles. In-frame beta chains were kept once TCRdb had trimmed the public reads at Q25 with fastp and called clones with MiXCR. Rows with one shared CDR3 protein collapse into an entry with the most common genes and DNA. Across this sample there are 65,000 to 90,000 distinct CDR3 sequences, with over 60% seen only once. Just under 20% of the sample is taken by the ten largest.

Without any cell sorting, total RNA and DNA were extracted together from around 20-30 mg of bulk tissue using the AllPrep DNA/RNA mini kit. The sequencing input was liver tumor tissue from sampling region 1. In the paper's terms, the cell subset or site label means: tumor region T1, superior pole. These receptors came from a man between 35 and 55 years old with primary liver carcinoma and hepatitis B virus infection.

In the case of this clonotype: Here the CDR3 omits its conserved ending phenylalanine or tryptophan, so a read error is the likely source. The chain is built from TRBV6-6 and TRBJ2-1; D is unresolved. Germline CDR1 MNHNY, CDR2 SVGAGI (reference sequence). The CDR3 runs 15 residues. CDR3 loop: CASSYMISINSEQFS. The CDR3 bases are TGTGCTAGCAGTTACATGATTAGCATTAATAGTGAGCAGTTCTCC.

As to this clonotype: The junction differs from germline at one of its ends, possibly a read error. V gene TRBV6-2 or TRBV6-3 combines with J gene TRBJ2-5, with 7 nucleotides matching TRBD1. The CDR3 contains 16 residues. CDR1 and CDR2 (germline): MNHEY, SVGEGT. Here the CDR3 DNA reads TGTGCCAGCAGCCAAGGGACAGCGACAAGCCAAGAGACCGAGTACTTC. It specifies CASSQGTATSQETEYF.

The chain is built from TRBV29-1 and TRBJ2-5; a possible D gene is TRBD2 (7 bases). From germline, CDR1 is SQVTM and CDR2 ANQGSEA. The CDR3 totals 12 residues. The CDR3, as DNA: TGCAGTGTCGAGGGGGAGGGTAAGACCCAGTACTTC. It codes for CSVEGEGKTQYF.

This clonotype was seen ten or more times. As DNA, the CDR3 is TGTGCCAGCAGTGAAGGGGACAGCAATGAAAAACTGTTTTTT. As protein: CASSEGDSNEKLFF. V is TRBV6-1 and J is TRBJ1-4; 7 nucleotides align to TRBD1. The CDR3 sequence is 14 residues long. J gave up 5 bases and V 1 base, and 1 base lay outside the gene matches. From germline, CDR1 is MNHNS and CDR2 SASEGT.

A note on this clonotype: This CDR3 is missing its conserved last phenylalanine or tryptophan, likely due to a read error. It is unclear where the CDR3 begins or ends on the DNA, so no DNA is shown, and the CDR3 is as TCRdb lists it. The chain's CDR3 is CASSEQPNSPIHI. The rearrangement links TRBV25-1 to TRBJ1-6. The germline gives CDR1 MGHDK, CDR2 SYGVNS. The CDR3 is 13 residues long, counting both termini.

This clonotype has a single count. An end of the junction does not agree with germline; a read error may underlie this. The chain combines TRBV29-1 with TRBJ2-1; 8 nucleotides align to TRBD1. The CDR3 is 17 amino acids. Germline CDR1 reads SQVTM; CDR2 reads ANQGSEA. The CDR3 DNA sequence: TGCAGCGCAGGACAGGGTTGGGCTAAGGGCGCCTACAGTGAGCAGTTCTTC. This codes for CSAGQGWAKGAYSEQFF.

As regards this clonotype: Given a much more abundant clone one base away, this may be a read error. This chain links TRBV28 with TRBJ2-7, with TRBD2 as a possible D gene (5 bases). The length of the CDR3 is 15 residues. CDR1 MDHEN and CDR2 SYDVKM come from the germline V gene. The CDR3 here is CASSHEGRLSYEQCF. The CDR3 nucleotides read TGTGCCAGCAGCCACGAGGGCAGGCTCTCCTACGAGCAGTGCTTC.

Notes on this clonotype: A junction boundary mismatches the germline segment, possibly from a read error. The gene calls are TRBV14 and TRBJ2-5, with no clear D. The CDR3 consists of 13 residues. Germline CDR1 is SGHDN and CDR2 is FVKESK. This chain's CDR3 is CVSSARHQETQYF. The CDR3 nucleotides read TGTGTCAGCAGCGCGAGGCACCAGGAGACCCAGTACTTC.

CDR3 sequence: CARSRMGEQGFGTEAFF. In DNA form, the CDR3 reads TGTGCCAGGAGCCGAATGGGGGAACAGGGGTTCGGTACTGAAGCTTTCTTT. The chain carries TRBV11-2 and TRBJ1-1, with 7 bases identical to TRBD1. Germline V gene data show CDR1 as SGHAT and CDR2 as FQNNGV. CDR3 size: 17 residues. The ends lost 9 bases at V and 5 bases at J; junction bases unmatched: 21.

This sequence joins TRBV11-2 and TRBJ2-1; D gene unclear. The V gene lost 7 bases and the J gene lost 5 bases, with 18 bases spanning the gap. Looked up from germline, CDR1 is SGHAT and CDR2 is FQNNGV. The length of the CDR3 is 15 residues. CDR3 bases: TGTGCCAGCACCTTGGTGTCCCTTATCAACAATGAGCAGTTCTTC. Residues: CASTLVSLINNEQFF.

Ten or more counts support this clonotype. J is TRBJ2-3 and V is TRBV24-1; D is possibly TRBD2 (6 bases). The CDR3 is 13 residues long. V was shortened by 4 bases and J by 11 bases, with 15 bases between the two germline ends. CDR1 and CDR2 (germline): KGHDR, SFDVKD. This CDR3 is CATSDTTSEEQYF. In DNA form, the CDR3 reads TGTGCCACCAGTGACACGACTAGTGAGGAGCAGTATTTT.

This clonotype was observed once. This sequence joins TRBV6-6 and TRBJ2-5; 7 bases agree with TRBD2. Germline CDR1 reads MNHNY; CDR2 reads SVGAGI (reference sequence). The CDR3 is made up of 13 amino acids. V was clipped by 6 bases and J by 10 bases; unmatched bases: 11. CDR3 sequence reads: CASRQGVGGIQYF. The CDR3 region has the DNA TGTGCCAGCAGGCAAGGGGTGGGAGGGATCCAGTACTTC.

Points on this clonotype: An end of the junction differs from the germline gene, which may be a read error. The CDR3 nucleotides read TGTGCCAGCAGTTCCCTGCGGGCCAACACCAGGGAGCTGTTTTTT. This gives the protein CASSSLRANTRELFF. The chain employs TRBV6-5 and TRBJ2-2; a possible D gene is TRBD2 (5 bases). The V gene's germline CDR1 is MNHEY and CDR2 SVGAGI. This CDR3 has 15 amino acids.

About this clonotype itself: The CDR3 carries no conserved terminal phenylalanine or tryptophan, so it likely arises from a read error. No DNA is shown, since the ends of the CDR3 on it are uncertain; the CDR3 is the one TCRdb lists. V is TRBV11-2 and J is TRBJ2-5; the table's D call, TRBD2, has no DNA check behind it. The CDR3 comprises 13 residues, both ends counted. Germline V gene data show CDR1 as SGHAT and CDR2 as FQNNGV. Here the CDR3 reads CASSFSVGDTHYL.

On this clonotype itself: The CDR3 end shows no conserved phenylalanine or tryptophan, and so a read error is likely. V is TRBV5-6 and J is TRBJ2-7, with D possibly TRBD1 on 5 matching bases. The CDR3 length is 14 residues. The V gene's germline CDR1 is SGHDT and CDR2 YYEEEE. This CDR3 reads CASCLGHIRNEQYS. CDR3 DNA: TGTGCCAGCTGCTTGGGGCACATAAGGAACGAGCAGTACTCC.

In the case of this clonotype: A much larger clone sits a single nucleotide away, making a read error possible. The rearrangement uses TRBV7-9 and TRBJ2-7, with 7 nucleotides matching TRBD2. V lost 5 bases and J lost 7; bases outside the gene matches: 17. The CDR3 is made up of 16 amino acids. Germline-derived CDR1 and CDR2 are SEHNR and FQNEAQ (reference sequence). CDR3 bases: TGTGCCAGCAGCCCTAGCTCAGGGCGGGAGTCGGAGGAGCAGTACTTC. Amino acid sequence: CASSPSSGRESEEQYF.

Notes on this clonotype: One junction end disagrees with the germline gene, perhaps due to a read error. The chain recombines TRBV5-1 with TRBJ2-2; D ambiguous. Germline CDR1 and CDR2: SGHRS and YFSETQ. CDR3 size: 12 residues. The CDR3 DNA is TGCACCAGCAGCGTGTATACCGGGGAGCTGTTTTTT. Its translation: CTSSVYTGELFF.

The sample holds many counts of this clonotype. The chain uses TRBV5-1 and TRBJ1-2, with D perhaps TRBD1 (5 bases). Germline V gene sequence: CDR1 SGHRS, CDR2 YFSETQ. Trimming took off 0 bases at V and 2 bases at J, with 8 bases between the two ends. The CDR3 contains 14 residues. The CDR3 coding sequence is TGCGCCAGCAGCTTGGGAGGGGACAACTATGGCTACACCTTC. The encoded protein is CASSLGGDNYGYTF.

To note about this clonotype: Lacking the conserved final phenylalanine or tryptophan, this CDR3 likely reflects a read error. The chain recombines TRBV5-6 with TRBJ2-1; D is ambiguous. CDR1 is SGHDT, CDR2 YYEEEE, per germline. CDR3 size: 14 residues. V was shortened by 1 base and J by 8 bases, with 13 bases between the two germline ends. CDR3 region: CASSLTEGRDEQFL. DNA for the CDR3: TGTGCCAGCAGCTTGACGGAAGGCCGTGATGAGCAGTTCTTA.

There are many counts of this clonotype. The chain carries TRBV6-5 and TRBJ2-7; 7 nucleotides line up with TRBD1. There are 14 residues in the CDR3. V dropped 2 bases and J dropped 2; count of bases not matched to a gene: 3. CDR1 and CDR2 from the germline V gene are MNHEY and SVGAGI. DNA for the CDR3: TGTGCCAGCAGTTACAAGGGGGCCACCTACGAGCAGTACTTC. The encoded protein is CASSYKGATYEQYF.

Written as DNA, the CDR3 is TGTGCCAGTAGTATGTTGGGGTACAATCAGCCCCAGCATTTT. Translation gives CASSMLGYNQPQHF. The chain employs TRBV19 and TRBJ1-5, with D unresolved. Trimming took off 3 bases at V and 3 bases at J, with 9 bases between the two ends. The germline CDR1 and CDR2 sequences are LNHDA and SQIVND (reference sequence). CDR3 length equals 14 residues.

A single count supports this clonotype. As the CDR3 is not closed by the conserved phenylalanine or tryptophan, this likely results from a read error. V is TRBV4-2 and J is TRBJ2-7, with a weak D call TRBD1 (5 bases). Per the germline V gene, CDR1 is LGHNA and CDR2 is YNFKEQ. This CDR3 is 15 amino acids long. DNA of the CDR3: TGCGCCAGCAGCCAAGAACGGACAAGATCCTATGAGCAGTACTCC. The encoded protein is CASSQERTRSYEQYS.

This clonotype was recorded only once. In DNA form, the CDR3 reads TGTGCCAGCAACTTGACAGGGGCTGAAAAACTGTTTTTT. Encoded protein: CASNLTGAEKLFF. The V gene is TRBV7-9, the J gene TRBJ1-4; 8 nucleotides match TRBD1. The germline CDR1 and CDR2 sequences are SEHNR and FQNEAQ (reference sequence). The CDR3 consists of 13 residues. The V segment lost 7 bases and the J segment 7 bases; nucleotides outside the gene matches: 5.

The chain carries TRBV12-3 or TRBV12-4 and TRBJ2-4; D is possibly TRBD1 (5 bases). This CDR3 spans 12 amino acids. The V end was cut by 11 bases, the J end by 12 bases, with 20 bases between. CDR3 sequence (DNA): TGTGCCGGCACTTTGGCAAGGGGCTATCAGTACTTC. This codes for CAGTLARGYQYF.

Note on this clonotype: Relative to the germline gene, one junction end is altered; a read error may explain this. The CDR3 spells CASSQTCVYNEHFF. Here the CDR3 DNA reads TGTGCCAGCAGCCAGACTTGCGTGTACAATGAGCACTTCTTC. This chain uses TRBV11-2 with TRBJ2-1; D unclear. CDR3 length equals 14 residues. Germline V gives CDR1 SGHAT, CDR2 FQNNGV.

About this clonotype: No conserved phenylalanine or tryptophan ends this CDR3, so it is likely a read error. The chain links TRBV29-1 to TRBJ2-3; 9 bases match TRBD1. The CDR3 totals 14 residues. Germline-derived CDR1 and CDR2 are SQVTM and ANQGSEA. The DNA for the CDR3 is TGCAGCGTTGCGGCCGGGACAGGGCTAGATACACAGTATTTG. Translating gives CSVAAGTGLDTQYL.

Written as DNA, the CDR3 is TGTGCCAGCATCTACGGCGCCCGAGCTTTCTTT. Translated, it gives CASIYGARAFF. V and J are TRBV5-5 and TRBJ1-1; D is ambiguous. There are 11 residues in the CDR3. Trimming took off 6 bases at V and 10 bases at J, with 13 bases between the two ends. Germline V CDR1 and CDR2: SGHKS, YYEKEE (reference sequence).

As regards this clonotype: One end of the junction does not line up with germline, which may come from a read error. V usage is TRBV2 and J usage is TRBJ1-5; D is possibly TRBD1 (6 bases). This CDR3 comprises 15 residues. Germline values: CDR1 SNHLY, CDR2 FYNNEI. The DNA of the CDR3 is TGTGCCAGCAGTGGGGTCGCTGGGGGCAACCAGCCCCAGCATTTT. As protein: CASSGVAGGNQPQHF.

This clonotype was seen at least ten times. The chain joins TRBV5-4 to TRBJ2-1, with 10 bases aligning to TRBD2. This CDR3 is 15 amino acids long. Germline CDR1 and CDR2: SGHNT and YYREEE (reference sequence). After removal of 0 bases from V and 7 bases from J, the junction contained 4 bases not matched to a gene. CDR3 sequence: CASSLGLAGVNEQFF. As DNA, the CDR3 is TGTGCCAGCAGCTTGGGGCTAGCGGGAGTGAATGAGCAGTTCTTC.

As for this clonotype: The junction departs from the called germline gene at one end, perhaps through a read error. The V and J genes are TRBV5-4 and TRBJ2-3; weak D call: TRBD1 (6 bases). Germline V gives CDR1 SGHNT, CDR2 YYREEE (reference sequence). CDR3 length: 14 amino acids. The CDR3 DNA reads as TGTGTCAGCAGCCTACAGGGCGCCGCAGATAGGCAGTATTTT. Protein: CVSSLQGAADRQYF.